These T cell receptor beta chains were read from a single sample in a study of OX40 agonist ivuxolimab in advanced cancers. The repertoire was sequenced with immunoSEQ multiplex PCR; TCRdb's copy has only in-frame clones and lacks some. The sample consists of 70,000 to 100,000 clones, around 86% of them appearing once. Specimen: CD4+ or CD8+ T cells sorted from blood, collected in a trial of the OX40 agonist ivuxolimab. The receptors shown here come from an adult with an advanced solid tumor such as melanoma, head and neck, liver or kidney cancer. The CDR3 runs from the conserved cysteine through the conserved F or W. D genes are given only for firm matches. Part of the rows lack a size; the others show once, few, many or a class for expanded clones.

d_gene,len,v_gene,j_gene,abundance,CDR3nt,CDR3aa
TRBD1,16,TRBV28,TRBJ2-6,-,TGTGCCAGCAGTTCACAGGGGGCGTATGGGGCCAACGTCCTGACTTTC,CASSSQGAYGANVLTF
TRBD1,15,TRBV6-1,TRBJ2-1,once,TGTGCCAGCAGTGAACTCGGGACAGGGTTCCATGAGCAGTTCTTC,CASSELGTGFHEQFF
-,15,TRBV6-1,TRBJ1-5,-,TGTGCCAGCAGTGAGGGCTCGGGAGGCAATCAGCCCCAGCATTTT,CASSEGSGGNQPQHF
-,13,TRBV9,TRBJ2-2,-,TGTGCCAGCAGCGCCATCGGGGCCGGGGAGCTGTTTTTT,CASSAIGAGELFF
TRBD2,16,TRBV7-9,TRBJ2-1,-,TGTGCCAGCAGCTTAGAGGCTAGCGGGAGTTACGATGAGCAGTTCTTC,CASSLEASGSYDEQFF
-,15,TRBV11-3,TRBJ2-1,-,TGTGCCAGCAGCTTGCCCTCGGGAGCGATCAATGAGCAGTTCTTC,CASSLPSGAINEQFF
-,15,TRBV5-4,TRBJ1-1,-,TGTGCCAGCAGCTTGGTGGGGGCGCGGAACACTGAAGCTTTCTTT,CASSLVGARNTEAFF
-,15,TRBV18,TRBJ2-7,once,TGTGCCAGCTCACCCGATGGAGGACAGACCTACGAGCAGTACTTC,CASSPDGGQTYEQYF
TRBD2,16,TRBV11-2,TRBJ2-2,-,TGTGCCAGCAGCTTATTTCTAGCGGGGAACACCGGGGAGCTGTTTTTT,CASSLFLAGNTGELFF
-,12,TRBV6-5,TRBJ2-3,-,TGTGCCAGCAGTTCAAGAACGGCTACGCAGTATTTT,CASSSRTATQYF
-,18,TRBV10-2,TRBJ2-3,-,TGCGCCAGCAGTGAGTCTTTTGGCTACTGGACCGGCACAGATACGCAGTATTTT,CASSESFGYWTGTDTQYF
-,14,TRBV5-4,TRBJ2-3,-,TGTGCCAGCAGCTTACAGGGAGGCACAGATACGCAGTATTTT,CASSLQGGTDTQYF
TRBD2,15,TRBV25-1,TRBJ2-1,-,TGTGCCAGCACTCGCCCTTGGGCTAGCGGCAATGAGCAGTTCTTC,CASTRPWASGNEQFF
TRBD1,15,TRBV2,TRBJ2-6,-,TGTGCCGAAGGGACAGCTGCGTCTGGGGCCAACGTCCTGACTTTC,CAEGTAASGANVLTF
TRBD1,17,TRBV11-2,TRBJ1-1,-,TGTGCCAGCAGCTTAGATATTGGGACAGGGACTTTCACTGAAGCTTTCTTT,CASSLDIGTGTFTEAFF
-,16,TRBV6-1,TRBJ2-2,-,TGTGCCAGCAGTGAAGGGCGGGTTATCTACACCGGGGAGCTGTTTTTT,CASSEGRVIYTGELFF
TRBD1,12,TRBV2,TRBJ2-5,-,TGTGCCAGCAACAGGGGCCAAGAGACCCAGTACTTC,CASNRGQETQYF
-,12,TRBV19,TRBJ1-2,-,TGTGCCAGTAGTTATACCGGCTATGGCTACACCTTC,CASSYTGYGYTF
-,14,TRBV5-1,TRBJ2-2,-,TGCGCCAGCAGCTTGGCCCAGGGCACCGGGGAGCTGTTTTTT,CASSLAQGTGELFF
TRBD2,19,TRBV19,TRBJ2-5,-,TGTGCCAGTAGCAGGCACTCCGGGACTAGCGGAGTGTACCAAGAGACCCAGTACTTC,CASSRHSGTSGVYQETQYF
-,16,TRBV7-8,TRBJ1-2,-,TGTGCCAGCAGTAGTACCACCTTCAGGGACAACTATGGCTACACCTTC,CASSSTTFRDNYGYTF
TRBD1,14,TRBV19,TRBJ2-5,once,TGTGCCAGTAGTATGGCCCAGGGGGCGGAGACCCAGTACTTC,CASSMAQGAETQYF
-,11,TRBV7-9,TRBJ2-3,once,TGTGCCAGCAGCTCGGCAGATACGCAGTATTTT,CASSSADTQYF
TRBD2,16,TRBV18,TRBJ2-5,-,TGTGCCAGCTCGCTTTGGACTAGCGGGACCCAAGAGACCCAGTACTTC,CASSLWTSGTQETQYF
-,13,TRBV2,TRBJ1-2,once,TGTGCCAGCCTCAGGGTAGCTAACTATGGCTACACCTTC,CASLRVANYGYTF
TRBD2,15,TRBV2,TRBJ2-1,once,TGTGCCAGCAGGGCTACTAGCGGTAAGGCGAATGAGCAGTTCTTC,CASRATSGKANEQFF
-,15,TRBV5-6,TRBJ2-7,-,TGTGCCAGCAGCTTGAGGCCGAGGGGCGTCTACGAGCAGTACTTC,CASSLRPRGVYEQYF
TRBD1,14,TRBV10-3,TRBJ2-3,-,TGTGCCATCAAGAGACAGGGGGCGGGAGATACGCAGTATTTT,CAIKRQGAGDTQYF
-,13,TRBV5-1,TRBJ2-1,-,TGCGCCAGCAGCTTGGCCTTTAACAATGAGCAGTTCTTC,CASSLAFNNEQFF
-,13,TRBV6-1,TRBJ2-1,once,TGTGCCAGCATTGATGAGATCTACAATGAGCAGTTCTTC,CASIDEIYNEQFF
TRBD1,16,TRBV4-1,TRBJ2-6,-,TGCGCCAGCAGCCGAGAGGGACAGACTGGGGCCAACGTCCTGACTTTC,CASSREGQTGANVLTF
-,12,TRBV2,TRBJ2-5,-,TGTGCCACCTCTCGGGAGTATGAGACCCAGTACTTC,CATSREYETQYF
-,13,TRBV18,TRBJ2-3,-,TGTGCCAGCTCAGATGACAGCACAGATACGCAGTATTTT,CASSDDSTDTQYF
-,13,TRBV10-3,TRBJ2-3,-,TGTGCCATCAGTGATCGGAGGGAAGATACGCAGTATTTT,CAISDRREDTQYF
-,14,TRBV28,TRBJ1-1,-,TGTGCCAGCGTCTCGGGGACTTCACACACTGAAGCTTTCTTT,CASVSGTSHTEAFF
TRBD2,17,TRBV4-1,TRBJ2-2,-,TGCGCCAGCAGCCAATTCCCCCAGCGGGGGACGACCGGGGAGCTGTTTTTT,CASSQFPQRGTTGELFF
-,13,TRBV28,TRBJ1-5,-,TGTGCCAGCACCGACTATAGCAATCAGCCCCAGCATTTT,CASTDYSNQPQHF
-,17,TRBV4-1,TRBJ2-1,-,TGCGCCAGCAGCCAAGATAAGCTAGGCTCCGGCTACAATGAGCAGTTCTTC,CASSQDKLGSGYNEQFF
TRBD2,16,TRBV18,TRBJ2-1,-,TGTGCCAGCTCACCCAACGAGGGACTAGCGGACAATGAGCAGTTCTTC,CASSPNEGLADNEQFF